Listed below are T cell receptor beta chains from one sample, sequenced in a study of blood T cell repertoires in COVID-19. Libraries were prepared by immunoSEQ multiplex PCR; TCRdb keeps only in-frame clonotypes and omits some of them. The sample contains around 85,000 clones, around 90% of which appear only once. The sample was peripheral blood. These receptors came from a man in his sixties with acute or convalescent COVID-19. Both conserved end residues are part of each CDR3. D genes are given only for firm matches. For some rows the clone size is stated as once, few or many, or as a class when expanded; others skip it.

DNA	CDR3	size	V	D	J
TGTGCCAGCAGCTTGGCCGGGACAGGGTCCGGCTACACCTTC	CASSLAGTGSGYTF	NA	TRBV5-5	TRBD1	TRBJ1-2
TGTGCCAGCAGCCAAGATCGAGTGTTTCTGACCGGGGAGCTGTTTTTT	CASSQDRVFLTGELFF	NA	TRBV3-1/TRBV3-2	NA	TRBJ2-2
TGTGCCAGCAGCGCCCCTCCAGGGGCCGACCCCTACGAGCAGTACTTC	CASSAPPGADPYEQYF	NA	TRBV9	NA	TRBJ2-7
TGTGCCAGCAGCCAGTACGTGTACAATGAGCAGTTCTTC	CASSQYVYNEQFF	NA	TRBV5-5	NA	TRBJ2-1
TGTGCCAGCAGTTTAGTAAACAATGAGCAGTTCTTC	CASSLVNNEQFF	NA	TRBV12-3/TRBV12-4	NA	TRBJ2-1
TGTGCCAGCAGCCAAGCCTTGAGAGAAGAAAAACTGTTTTTT	CASSQALREEKLFF	NA	TRBV11-2	NA	TRBJ1-4
TGCGCCAGCAGAACCCGGGACAGGGATTCTCCAGAGACCCAGTACTTC	CASRTRDRDSPETQYF	NA	TRBV10-2	TRBD1	TRBJ2-5
TGTGCCAGCAGCTTAGCGGTCATGGGGAGGGATGGCTACACCTTC	CASSLAVMGRDGYTF	NA	TRBV7-2	NA	TRBJ1-2
TGTGCCAGCAGTTACAGTAGGGCGGGCTATGGCTACACCTTC	CASSYSRAGYGYTF	NA	TRBV6-5	NA	TRBJ1-2
TGTGCCAGCAGCCCCCGCCTCCCCCGGGACAGAAGTTTGAATGAGCAGTTCTTC	CASSPRLPRDRSLNEQFF	NA	TRBV9	TRBD1	TRBJ2-1
TGTGCCAGCAGCCCGGGACAGCAAGAGACCCAGTACTTC	CASSPGQQETQYF	NA	TRBV7-8	TRBD1	TRBJ2-5
TGTGCCAGTAGTGCTCGACCGACAGGGGCAGGGGGTGGCTACACCTTC	CASSARPTGAGGGYTF	NA	TRBV19	TRBD1	TRBJ1-2
TGTGCCGCAGCCCGGGGGGCAGTGCGCAATCAGCCCCAGCATTTT	CAAARGAVRNQPQHF	NA	TRBV6-6	NA	TRBJ1-5
TGTGCCAGCAGCTCACAGGGAGAGGGAAGCTCACCCCTCCACTTT	CASSSQGEGSSPLHF	NA	TRBV7-6	NA	TRBJ1-6
TGTGCCAGCAGAACAGGGGTCCAAGCTAACTATGGCTACACCTTC	CASRTGVQANYGYTF	NA	TRBV27	TRBD1	TRBJ1-2
TGCGCCAGCAGCCCTGACAGGACCCCTATCTACGAGCAGTACTTC	CASSPDRTPIYEQYF	few	TRBV4-3	NA	TRBJ2-7
TGTGCCAGCAGCGTAGGGCAGGACTACGAGCAGTACTTC	CASSVGQDYEQYF	NA	TRBV9	NA	TRBJ2-7
TGTGCCAGCAGTTATCTGGCTAGCGGGGCGGCCTACGAGCAGTACTTC	CASSYLASGAAYEQYF	NA	TRBV6-2/TRBV6-3	TRBD2	TRBJ2-7
TGTGCCAGCAGCCGGACAGGGGCCTACGAGCAGTACTTC	CASSRTGAYEQYF	few	TRBV7-8	TRBD1	TRBJ2-7
TGTGCCAGCAGCTTCAACAGGGAAAACACCATATATTTT	CASSFNRENTIYF	NA	TRBV11-2	NA	TRBJ1-3
TGTGCCAGCAGTTCCAGGCCGAGCTCCTATAATTCACCCCTCCACTTT	CASSSRPSSYNSPLHF	NA	TRBV6-2/TRBV6-3	NA	TRBJ1-6
TGTGCCAGTAGTCTCAAAGGGGGACTAGCGGGGGGTAACAATGAGCAGTTCTTC	CASSLKGGLAGGNNEQFF	NA	TRBV19	TRBD2	TRBJ2-1
TGTGCCAGCAGCTCGGGACAGGGGACAGATACGCAGTATTTT	CASSSGQGTDTQYF	NA	TRBV7-6	TRBD1	TRBJ2-3